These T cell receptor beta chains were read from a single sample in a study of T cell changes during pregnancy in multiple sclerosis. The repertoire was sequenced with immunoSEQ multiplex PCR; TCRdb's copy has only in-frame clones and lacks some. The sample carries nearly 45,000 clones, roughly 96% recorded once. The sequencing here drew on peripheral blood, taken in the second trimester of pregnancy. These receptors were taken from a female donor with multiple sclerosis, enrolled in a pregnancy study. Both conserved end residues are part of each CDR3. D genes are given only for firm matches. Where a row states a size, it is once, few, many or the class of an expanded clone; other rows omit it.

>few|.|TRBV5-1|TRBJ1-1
TGCGCCAGCAGCTTGTGGGGGGGACTTGGGGCTGAAGCTTTCTTT
CASSLWGGLGAEAFF
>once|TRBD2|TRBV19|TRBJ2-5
TGTGCCAGTAGTGTGACTAGCGGGAGGGGGCTAGAGACCCAGTACTTC
CASSVTSGRGLETQYF
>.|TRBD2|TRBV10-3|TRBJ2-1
TGTGCCATCAGTGAGTCACGTCTAGCGGCCTCCTACAATGAGCAGTTCTTC
CAISESRLAASYNEQFF
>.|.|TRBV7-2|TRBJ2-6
TGTGCCAGCAGCAAACAGGGTTTGGACTCTGGGGCCAACGTCCTGACTTTC
CASSKQGLDSGANVLTF
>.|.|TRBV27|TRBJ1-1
TGTGCCAGCAGGGACCAGAACGGAGGCACTGAAGCTTTCTTT
CASRDQNGGTEAFF
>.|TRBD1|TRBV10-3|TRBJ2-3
TGTGCCATCAGTGCGATCTTACAGGGGGCTGGCACAGATACGCAGTATTTT
CAISAILQGAGTDTQYF
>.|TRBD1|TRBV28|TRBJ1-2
TGTGCCAGCAGTCACCCGAGGACAGGGGAAGGCTACACCTTC
CASSHPRTGEGYTF
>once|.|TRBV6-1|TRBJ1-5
TGTGCCAGCAGTGACCCCCACCGGTACCAGCCCCAGCATTTT
CASSDPHRYQPQHF
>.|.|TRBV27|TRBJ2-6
TGTGCCAGCAGTCCAGTGGGACTTACTGGGGCCAACGTCCTGACTTTC
CASSPVGLTGANVLTF
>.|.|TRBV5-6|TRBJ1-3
TGTGCCAGCAGCCTTCCTTCTGGAAACACCATATATTTT
CASSLPSGNTIYF
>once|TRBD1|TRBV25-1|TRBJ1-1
TGTGCCAGCAGTGGGACAGGCGCGAACACTGAAGCTTTCTTT
CASSGTGANTEAFF
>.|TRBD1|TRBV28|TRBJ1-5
TGTGCCAGCAGTTCACCCCGGGGGACAGGACACAATCAGCCCCAGCATTTT
CASSSPRGTGHNQPQHF
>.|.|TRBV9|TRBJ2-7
TGTGCCAGCAGCCCGACAGGTCTCTCCTACGAGCAGTACTTC
CASSPTGLSYEQYF
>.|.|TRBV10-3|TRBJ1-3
TGTGCCATCAGCTCGGGAGGAATAAACACCATATATTTT
CAISSGGINTIYF
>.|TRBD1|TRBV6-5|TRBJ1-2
TGTGCCAGCAGTTACTCCCAGACAGGGGGCCTCTACGGCTACACCTTC
CASSYSQTGGLYGYTF
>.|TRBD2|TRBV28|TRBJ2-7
TGTGCCAGCAGTTACCAGGGACTAGCGGGAGGGAGGGAGCAGTACTTC
CASSYQGLAGGREQYF
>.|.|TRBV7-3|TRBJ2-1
TGTGCCAGCAGTCTGCAGGGCGATGAGCAGTTCTTC
CASSLQGDEQFF
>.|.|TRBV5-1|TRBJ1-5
TGCGCCAGCAGCCCCACAGGGTTCAATCAGCCCCAGCATTTT
CASSPTGFNQPQHF
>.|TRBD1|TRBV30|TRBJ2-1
TGTGCCTGGAGTAGGGACAGGGGAAGGAATGAGCAGTTCTTC
CAWSRDRGRNEQFF
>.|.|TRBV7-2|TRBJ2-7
TGTGCCAGCAGCTTAGCCCCCGGACAGCAGGGACATTCCTACGAGCAGTACTTC
CASSLAPGQQGHSYEQYF
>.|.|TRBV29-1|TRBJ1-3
TGCAGCGTTGACTGGGGAGGCTCTGGAAACACCATATATTTT
CSVDWGGSGNTIYF
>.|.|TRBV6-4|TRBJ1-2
TGTGCCAGCAGTGACTCGGGACGCAGGGGTGGCTACACCTTC
CASSDSGRRGGYTF
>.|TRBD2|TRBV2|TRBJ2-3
TGTGCCAGCAGTGCGACTAGCGGGGGGGCTTATACGCAGTATTTT
CASSATSGGAYTQYF
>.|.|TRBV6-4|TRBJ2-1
TGTGCCAGCAGTTCGGGGACTGGCTCCTACAATGAGCAGTTCTTC
CASSSGTGSYNEQFF
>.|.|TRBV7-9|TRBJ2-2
TGTGCCGGGGAAGGGAGTAGGTCCGGGGAGCTGTTTTTT
CAGEGSRSGELFF
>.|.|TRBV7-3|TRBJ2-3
TGTGCCAGCAGCTTACAAAGCACAGATACGCAGTATTTT
CASSLQSTDTQYF
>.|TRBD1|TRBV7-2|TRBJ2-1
TGTGCCAGCAGCCCCGACAGGGGATCCTACAATGAGCAGTTCTTC
CASSPDRGSYNEQFF
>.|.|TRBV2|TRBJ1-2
TGTGCCAGCCCATACGGGACAACTAACTATGGCTACACCTTC
CASPYGTTNYGYTF
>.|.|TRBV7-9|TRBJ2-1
TGTGCCAGCAGCCCCAGACTCGTGAGCTCCTACAATGAGCAGTTCTTC
CASSPRLVSSYNEQFF
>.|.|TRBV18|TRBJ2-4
TGTGCCAGCTCACCACCCGGACACAAAAACATTCAGTACTTC
CASSPPGHKNIQYF
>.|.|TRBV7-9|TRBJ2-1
TGTGCCAGCAGGCCTTTAGCGGTCAATGAGCAGTTCTTC
CASRPLAVNEQFF
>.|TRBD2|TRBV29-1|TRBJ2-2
TGCAGCATTGCCGGGGGGGACGGGGAGCTGTTTTTT
CSIAGGDGELFF
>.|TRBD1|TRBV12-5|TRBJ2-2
TGTGCTAGTGGTTTGGGTAGCCGGGACAGGGGGCGGAACACCGGGGAGCTGTTTTTT
CASGLGSRDRGRNTGELFF
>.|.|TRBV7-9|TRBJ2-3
TGTGCCAGCAGCTTGACAGGCAAAAGCACAGATACGCAGTATTTT
CASSLTGKSTDTQYF
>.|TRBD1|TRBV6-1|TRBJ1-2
TGTGCCAGCAGTGAGGGGGGGGGACAGGCGAGGAACTATGGCTACACCTTC
CASSEGGGQARNYGYTF
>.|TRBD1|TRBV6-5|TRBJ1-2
TGTGCCAGCAGTCCCCACAGGGGGCTCTATGGCTACACCTTC
CASSPHRGLYGYTF
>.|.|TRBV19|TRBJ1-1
TGTGCCAGTAAAACTGCGGTACAGGCTACAGCTTTCTTT
CASKTAVQATAFF
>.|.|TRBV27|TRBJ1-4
TGTGCCAGCAGTTTTCTTCTTGGAGGAAATGAAAAACTGTTTTTT
CASSFLLGGNEKLFF
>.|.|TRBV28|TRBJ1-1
TGTGCCAGCAGGGGCCTCGTGGCAGGGCACATGAACACTGAAGCTTTCTTT
CASRGLVAGHMNTEAFF
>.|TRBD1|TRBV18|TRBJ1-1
TGTGCCAGCTCAAGGACAGGTACCGACACTGAAGCTTTCTTT
CASSRTGTDTEAFF
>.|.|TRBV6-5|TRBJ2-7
TGTGCCAGCAAGCTTGGGGGGTCCGACTACGAGCAGTACTTC
CASKLGGSDYEQYF
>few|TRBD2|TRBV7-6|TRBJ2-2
TGTGCCAGCAGCTTAGGCGGGGGAAACACCGGGGAGCTGTTTTTT
CASSLGGGNTGELFF
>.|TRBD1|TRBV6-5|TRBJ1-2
TGTGCCAGCAGTTCGTACAGGGGGCGTACCGACTATGGCTACACCTTC
CASSSYRGRTDYGYTF
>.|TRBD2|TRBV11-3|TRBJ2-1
TGTGCCAGCAGCTTCAGTACAGCGGGGGGGCGGTATGAGCAGTTCTTC
CASSFSTAGGRYEQFF
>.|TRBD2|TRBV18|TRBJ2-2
TGTGCCAGCTCACCCGGGACTAGCAGTGCGAACACCGGGGAGCTGTTTTTT
CASSPGTSSANTGELFF
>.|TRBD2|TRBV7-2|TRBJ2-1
TGTGCCAGCAGCTTAGATAGCGGGAAAAGAAATGAGCAGTTCTTC
CASSLDSGKRNEQFF
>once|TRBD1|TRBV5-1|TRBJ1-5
TGCGCCAGCAGCCCCGGGACAGGGGGCCCCGCAGGGCAGCCCCAGCATTTT
CASSPGTGGPAGQPQHF
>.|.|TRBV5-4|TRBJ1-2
TGTGCCAGCAGCTTCCAGGGATACAGTGGCTACACCTTC
CASSFQGYSGYTF